What follows are 29 T cell receptor beta chains derived from one specimen sequenced in a study of cytomegalovirus exposure and HLA in healthy donors. PCR amplification relied on 60 Vbeta primers (plus 13 Jbeta primers). Profiling relied on immunoSEQ multiplex PCR, and the TCRdb table lists in-frame clones only, not all of them. The sample has about 150,000 clones; more than 75% are singletons. The sample was PBMCs. All receptors come from a woman aged 40 to 50 in good health and CMV-seropositive.

V is TRBV19 and J is TRBJ1-4, with D tentatively TRBD1 (6 bases). Trimming took off 5 bases at V and 5 bases at J, with 12 bases between the two ends. Per germline, CDR1 LNHDA and CDR2 SQIVND (reference sequence). CDR3 length: 14 amino acids. CDR3 nucleotides: TGTGCCAGTAGTGTGACAGGCCAAAATGAAAAACTGTTTTTT. It specifies CASSVTGQNEKLFF.

The J gene is TRBJ2-7, the V gene TRBV5-1, with 9 bases that match TRBD1. J gave up 6 bases and V 5 bases, and 6 bases lay outside the gene matches. CDR1 and CDR2 from the germline V gene are SGHRS and YFSETQ. This CDR3 has 13 residues. CDR3 amino acids: CASRGQGRVEQYF. The CDR3 DNA reads as TGCGCCAGCAGAGGACAGGGGAGGGTCGAGCAGTACTTC.

J is TRBJ1-1 and V is TRBV11-1; D is perhaps TRBD1 (6 bases). The CDR3 consists of 12 residues. Germline CDR1 SGHAT, CDR2 FQDESV (reference sequence). V lost 5 bases and J 8 bases, leaving 12 bases between the germline ends. The CDR3 DNA is TGTGCCAGCAGCCTCGACAGGCTAGAAGCTTTCTTT. Translated: CASSLDRLEAFF. Looking up the rest from reference TRBV11-1 and TRBJ1-1 gives the full variable domain: EAEVAQSPRYKITEKSQAVAFWCDPISGHATLYWYRQILGQGPELLVQFQDESVVDDSQLPKDRFSAERLKGVDSTLKIQPAELGDSAMYLCASSLDRLEAFFGQGTRLTVV.

The J gene is TRBJ2-7, the V gene TRBV5-8; TRBD2 is a possible D gene (6 bases). The CDR3 extends over 15 amino acids. CDR1 is SGHTS, CDR2 YDEGEE, per germline. V was cut by 3 bases and J by 0 bases, with 13 bases left in between. Here the CDR3 reads CASSYGVAVSYEQYF. The CDR3 DNA sequence: TGTGCCAGCAGCTACGGAGTAGCGGTCTCCTACGAGCAGTACTTC.

The rearrangement links TRBV2 to TRBJ1-4; TRBD1 aligns across 7 bases. Trimming cost V 8 bases and J 8 bases; bases outside gene matches: 5. The CDR3 extends over 12 amino acids. From germline, CDR1 is SNHLY and CDR2 FYNNEI. Written as DNA, the CDR3 is TGTGCCAGCCGGGCAGGGGGAGAAAAACTGTTTTTT. Its protein product is CASRAGGEKLFF. Full variable domain (missing parts from reference TRBV2 and TRBJ1-4): EPEVTQTPSHQVTQMGQEVILRCVPISNHLYFYWYRQILGQKVEFLVSFYNNEISEKSEIFDDQFSVERPDGSNFTLKIRSTKLEDSAMYFCASRAGGEKLFFGSGTQLSVL.

Here the CDR3 reads CASIPQRSADEQFF. The CDR3 DNA sequence: TGTGCCAGCATTCCCCAACGTAGTGCCGATGAGCAGTTCTTC. The chain has TRBV6-5 and TRBJ2-1; unclear D gene. V was pared by 7 bases and J by 8 bases, with 18 bases between. The CDR3 sequence is 14 residues long. From germline, CDR1 is MNHEY and CDR2 SVGAGI.

This chain links TRBV4-2 with TRBJ2-4; 9 nucleotides match TRBD2. Germline V gene lookup returns CDR1 LGHNA and CDR2 YNFKEQ. V was clipped by 0 bases and J by 15 bases; unmatched bases: 9. This CDR3 is 14 amino acids long. CDR3 sequence reads: CASSQEGSSGRLYF. The CDR3 region has the DNA TGTGCCAGCAGCCAAGAAGGATCCAGCGGGAGGTTGTACTTC.

The gene calls are TRBV11-1 and TRBJ2-1; 8 bases line up with TRBD1. The trim removed 5 bases at V and 3 bases at J, leaving 12 bases unmatched. The CDR3 covers 17 residues. Per germline, CDR1 SGHAT and CDR2 FQDESV (reference sequence). CDR3 bases: TGTGCCAGCAGCCACTTCTTCCCAGGGGGCAACTACAATGAGCAGTTCTTC. Its protein product is CASSHFFPGGNYNEQFF. Variable domain in full (rest from reference TRBV11-1 and TRBJ2-1): EAEVAQSPRYKITEKSQAVAFWCDPISGHATLYWYRQILGQGPELLVQFQDESVVDDSQLPKDRFSAERLKGVDSTLKIQPAELGDSAMYLCASSHFFPGGNYNEQFFGPGTRLTVL.

The CDR3 region has the DNA TGCGCCAGCAGCTTGGCGGACAGTTACAATGAGCAGTTCTTC. Protein sequence: CASSLADSYNEQFF. The chain is built from TRBV5-1 and TRBJ2-1, with D tentatively TRBD1 (6 bases). The germline gives CDR1 SGHRS, CDR2 YFSETQ. The CDR3 length is 14 residues. V was pared by 0 bases and J by 4 bases, with 8 bases between. Full variable domain (missing parts from reference TRBV5-1 and TRBJ2-1): KAGVTQTPRYLIKTRGQQVTLSCSPISGHRSVSWYQQTPGQGLQFLFEYFSETQRNKGNFPGRFSGRQFSNSRSEMNVSTLELGDSALYLCASSLADSYNEQFFGPGTRLTVL.

The gene calls are TRBV30 and TRBJ2-2; possibly TRBD2 for D (6 bases). V gave up 4 bases and J gave up 1 base, with 16 bases separating them. Germline V gives CDR1 GTSNPN, CDR2 SVGIG (reference sequence). The CDR3 length is 16 residues. CDR3 region: CAWTRRGAMNTGELFF. CDR3 DNA: TGTGCCTGGACGCGGCGCGGGGCGATGAACACCGGGGAGCTGTTTTTT.

The chain employs TRBV28 and TRBJ1-3; D is unresolved. V shed 5 bases and J shed 0 bases, with 17 bases lying between them. The CDR3 runs to 17 residues. From germline, CDR1 is MDHEN and CDR2 SYDVKM. DNA for the CDR3: TGTGCCAGCAGTGTATCCTTACACAGAGACTCTGGAAACACCATATATTTT. Protein sequence: CASSVSLHRDSGNTIYF. Full variable domain (missing parts from reference TRBV28 and TRBJ1-3): DVKVTQSSRYLVKRTGEKVFLECVQDMDHENMFWYRQDPGLGLRLIYFSYDVKMKEKGDIPEGYSVSREKKERFSLILESASTNQTSMYLCASSVSLHRDSGNTIYFGEGSWLTVV.

This clone occurred once. J is TRBJ2-7 and V is TRBV2; 10 bases match TRBD1. The CDR3 extends over 15 amino acids. V was pared by 7 bases and J by 6 bases, with 12 bases of the junction left unmatched. Germline lookup yields CDR1 SNHLY and CDR2 FYNNEI. CDR3 residues: CASMSSDRGDGEQYF. CDR3 DNA: TGTGCCAGCATGAGCTCGGACAGGGGGGATGGCGAGCAGTACTTC.

The chain combines TRBV6-1 with TRBJ2-5, with D tentatively TRBD2 (6 bases). Germline values: CDR1 MNHNS, CDR2 SASEGT. The V end lost 7 bases, the J end lost 10 bases, and 22 bases lay between the germline ends. There are 14 residues in the CDR3. CDR3 loop: CASILSRAGGDQYF. The CDR3 region has the DNA TGTGCCAGCATCCTCTCTAGGGCAGGCGGGGACCAGTACTTC.

The chain employs TRBV5-4 and TRBJ2-2; D possibly corresponds to TRBD2 (7 bases). Germline V gene lookup returns CDR1 SGHNT and CDR2 YYREEE (reference sequence). V was trimmed by 5 bases and J by 6 bases, leaving 17 bases between them. This CDR3 region has 15 residues. This chain's CDR3 is CASSAGQGLAGELFF. For the CDR3, the DNA is TGTGCCAGCAGTGCGGGACAAGGACTAGCCGGGGAGCTGTTTTTT.

This sequence joins TRBV19 and TRBJ1-5; no clear D gene. CDR1 is LNHDA, CDR2 SQIVND, per germline (reference sequence). Trimming stripped 0 bases from V and 2 bases from J, with 11 bases between. The CDR3 is made up of 16 amino acids. The CDR3 region has the DNA TGTGCCAGTAGTATAGATCGGGGTTGGGGCAATCAGCCCCAGCATTTT. It translates to CASSIDRGWGNQPQHF. Full variable domain (rest looked up from reference TRBV19 and TRBJ1-5): DGGITQSPKYLFRKEGQNVTLSCEQNLNHDAMYWYRQDPGQGLRLIYYSQIVNDFQKGDIAEGYSVSREKKESFPLTVTSAQKNPTAFYLCASSIDRGWGNQPQHFGDGTRLSIL.

The chain recombines TRBV9 with TRBJ2-2; 11 bases match TRBD2. Trimming took 0 bases from V and 4 from J; bases not matched to a gene: 2. The V gene's germline CDR1 is SGDLS and CDR2 YYNGEE. The CDR3 covers 16 residues. CDR3 in DNA: TGTGCCAGCAGCGTAGTAACTAGCGGGAGCACCGGGGAGCTGTTTTTT. It is translated as CASSVVTSGSTGELFF. The variable domain in full, completed from reference TRBV9 and TRBJ2-2, reads DSGVTQTPKHLITATGQRVTLRCSPRSGDLSVYWYQQSLDQGLQFLIQYYNGEERAKGNILERFSAQQFPDLHSELNLSSLELGDSALYFCASSVVTSGSTGELFFGEGSRLTVL.

The J gene is TRBJ2-5, the V gene TRBV28; 7 bases align to TRBD1. Germline V gives CDR1 MDHEN, CDR2 SYDVKM. The CDR3 totals 16 residues. J gave up 0 bases and V 7 bases, and 11 bases lay outside the gene matches. DNA of the CDR3: TGTGCCAGCACTTCCCCCGGGACAGCAGACCAAGAGACCCAGTACTTC. This codes for CASTSPGTADQETQYF.

The genes are TRBV5-1 and TRBJ1-1; TRBD1 aligns across 11 bases. CDR3 length: 16 residues. J gave up 3 bases and V 4 bases, and 8 bases lay outside the gene matches. Germline V gene data show CDR1 as SGHRS and CDR2 as YFSETQ. The CDR3 bases are TGCGCCAGCAGCCTCTTCAGGGACAGGGGGGACACTGAAGCTTTCTTT. Translation: CASSLFRDRGDTEAFF.

The chain joins TRBV4-1 to TRBJ2-1; weak D call: TRBD2 (5 bases). V dropped 0 bases and J dropped 3 bases, with 18 bases sitting between them. Germline V gene sequence: CDR1 MGHRA, CDR2 YSYEKL. The CDR3 runs to 18 residues. The CDR3 is CASSQDWESLSYYNEQFF. The CDR3 nucleotides read TGCGCCAGCAGCCAAGATTGGGAGAGCTTGTCGTACTACAATGAGCAGTTCTTC.

This sequence joins TRBV2 and TRBJ2-7; D gene ambiguous. This CDR3 comprises 13 residues. Trimming took 1 base from V and 5 from J, leaving 9 bases between them. Germline V gene sequence: CDR1 SNHLY, CDR2 FYNNEI. CDR3 region: CASSEGRTHEQYF. The DNA of the CDR3 is TGTGCCAGCAGTGAAGGGAGAACCCACGAGCAGTACTTC.

The chain links TRBV28 to TRBJ2-6; D may be TRBD2 (5 bases). The V gene lost 2 bases and the J gene lost 2 bases, with 19 bases spanning the gap. Germline-derived CDR1 and CDR2 are MDHEN and SYDVKM. The CDR3 sequence is 19 residues long. For the CDR3, the DNA is TGTGCCAGCAGTTTAGGAGGTTTGGGCATCCTCACTGGGGCCAACGTCCTGACTTTC. Residues: CASSLGGLGILTGANVLTF.

The rearrangement uses TRBV28 and TRBJ2-5; 11 nucleotides align to TRBD2. In germline, CDR1 is MDHEN, CDR2 SYDVKM. The CDR3 is made up of 15 amino acids. Losses at the gene ends were 5 bases for V and 5 bases for J; bases not matched to a gene: 7. CDR3 nucleotides: TGTGCCAGCAGTACCCTAGCGGGAGGCGGTGAGACCCAGTACTTC. Amino acids: CASSTLAGGGETQYF.

The chain is built from TRBV27 and TRBJ2-1, with 7 bases fitting TRBD1. After removal of 5 bases from V and 10 bases from J, the junction contained 14 bases not matched to a gene. CDR3 size: 15 residues. CDR1 and CDR2 from the germline V gene are MNHEY and SMNVEV (reference sequence). In DNA, the CDR3 is TGTGCCAGCAGTCCTCGGACAGGAATTAAGTTAGAGCAGTTCTTC. As protein: CASSPRTGIKLEQFF.

In this sample, this clone turned up once. The J gene is TRBJ2-2, the V gene TRBV27; tentative D call: TRBD1 (5 bases). Trimming pared 1 base from V and 7 bases from J, leaving 10 bases between. Germline CDR1 is MNHEY and CDR2 is SMNVEV (reference sequence). CDR3 length: 14 amino acids. DNA of the CDR3: TGTGCCAGCAGTTTATGGACACAAGGCGGGGAGCTGTTTTTT. Translating gives CASSLWTQGGELFF.

V usage is TRBV12-2 and J usage is TRBJ2-5; TRBD2, as called in the table, went unchecked against the DNA. The assigned J gene may be wrong: the sequence end matches TRBJ2-7 better. TRBV12-2 is reported as a pseudogene. The CDR3 runs to 14 residues. The CDR3 DNA reads as TGTGCAAGTCGCCTGTGGCGGCCCCTTTACGAGCAGTACTTC. Translated: CASRLWRPLYEQYF.

This clone was counted a few times. V and J are TRBV6-1 and TRBJ1-1; D call uncertain. Germline assignment: CDR1 MNHNS and CDR2 SASEGT. Deletions cut 5 bases from V and 5 bases from J, with 12 bases between. The CDR3 sequence is 13 residues long. The CDR3 here is CASSTGMGTEAFF. CDR3 in DNA: TGTGCCAGCAGTACGGGGATGGGGACTGAAGCTTTCTTT.

V usage is TRBV11-1 and J usage is TRBJ2-5, with D possibly matching TRBD1 (5 bases). This CDR3 is 13 amino acids long. V lost 5 bases, J lost 3 bases, and 10 bases lay in between. The germline gives CDR1 SGHAT, CDR2 FQDESV (reference sequence). The CDR3 bases are TGTGCCAGCAGCCCCCGACAGAAAGAGACCCAGTACTTC. Amino acids: CASSPRQKETQYF.

The rearrangement links TRBV14 to TRBJ1-1, with TRBD1 as a possible D gene (6 bases). CDR3 length equals 18 residues. V dropped 4 bases and J dropped 1 base, with 22 bases sitting between them. CDR1 is SGHDN, CDR2 FVKESK, per germline. This chain's CDR3 is CASSRTGLTGNSNTEAFF. CDR3 DNA sequence: TGTGCCAGCAGCCGCACTGGCCTTACAGGGAACTCGAACACTGAAGCTTTCTTT.

The V gene is TRBV10-3, the J gene TRBJ1-5; D remains unclear. CDR3 size: 16 residues. Trimming pared 3 bases from V and 0 bases from J, leaving 12 bases between. CDR1 and CDR2 (germline): ENHRY, SYGVKD. For the CDR3, the DNA is TGTGCCATCAGTGATTCTAGTGGGTATAGCAATCAGCCCCAGCATTTT. It is translated as CAISDSSGYSNQPQHF.